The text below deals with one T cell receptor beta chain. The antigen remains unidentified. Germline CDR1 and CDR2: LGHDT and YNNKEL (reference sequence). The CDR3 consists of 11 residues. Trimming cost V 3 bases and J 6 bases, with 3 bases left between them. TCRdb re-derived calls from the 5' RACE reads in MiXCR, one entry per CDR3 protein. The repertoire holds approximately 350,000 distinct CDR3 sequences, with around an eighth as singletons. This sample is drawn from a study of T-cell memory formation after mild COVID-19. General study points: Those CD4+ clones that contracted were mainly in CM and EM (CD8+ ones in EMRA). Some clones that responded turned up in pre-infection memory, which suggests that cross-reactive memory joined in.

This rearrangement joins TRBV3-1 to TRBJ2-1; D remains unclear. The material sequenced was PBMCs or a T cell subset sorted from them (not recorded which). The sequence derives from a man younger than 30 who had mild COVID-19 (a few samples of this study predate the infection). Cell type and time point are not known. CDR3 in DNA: TGTGCCAGCAGCCAGCGCAATGAGCAGTTCTTC. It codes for CASSQRNEQFF.